Listed below are T cell receptor beta chains from one sample, sequenced in a study of cytomegalovirus exposure and HLA in healthy donors. The data were produced by immunoSEQ multiplex PCR, yet TCRdb's version contains in-frame clones alone and is incomplete. This table has approximately 160,000 clones, 80% to 90% appearing once. The sequenced sample was PBMCs. These receptors all come from a woman younger than 35 in good health and CMV-seronegative. CDR3s include the opening cysteine and the closing phenylalanine or tryptophan. A D gene is named only where the DNA matches it firmly. Not all rows give a size; the values are once, few, many and, for expanded clones, a class.

size	V	D	J	CDR3	DNA
-	TRBV27	TRBD2	TRBJ2-5	CAGPKAGVGQETQYF	TGTGCCGGGCCTAAAGCGGGAGTAGGCCAAGAGACCCAGTACTTC
-	TRBV19	TRBD1	TRBJ2-5	CASSIARTGGETQYF	TGTGCCAGTAGTATAGCCCGGACAGGGGGAGAGACCCAGTACTTC
-	TRBV5-1	-	TRBJ1-3	CASGPTSGNTIYF	TGCGCCAGCGGCCCGACAAGTGGAAACACCATATATTTT
-	TRBV7-2	-	TRBJ2-5	CASSLDPGRETQYF	TGTGCCAGCAGCTTAGACCCGGGGAGGGAGACCCAGTACTTC
few	TRBV7-9	-	TRBJ2-7	CASSLAPTYEQYF	TGTGCCAGCAGCTTAGCTCCCACCTACGAGCAGTACTTC
-	TRBV19	TRBD2	TRBJ2-1	CASTPFSGSSYNEQFF	TGTGCCAGTACCCCCTTTAGCGGGAGCTCCTACAATGAGCAGTTCTTC
once	TRBV15	-	TRBJ2-3	CATSRDFMTDTQYF	TGTGCCACCAGCAGAGATTTTATGACAGATACGCAGTATTTT
few	TRBV29-1	TRBD2	TRBJ2-7	CSVEEPSLAGGVYEQYF	TGCAGCGTTGAAGAACCCTCACTAGCGGGAGGGGTCTACGAGCAGTACTTC
-	TRBV7-8	TRBD2	TRBJ2-5	CASSPPFSGGIQETQYF	TGTGCCAGCAGCCCCCCTTTTAGCGGGGGAATCCAAGAGACCCAGTACTTC
-	TRBV6-5	TRBD2	TRBJ2-1	CASSYSSGRAYEQFF	TGTGCCAGCAGTTACTCCAGCGGGAGGGCTTATGAGCAGTTCTTC
-	TRBV21-1	-	TRBJ1-5	CASSTRQATWVNQPQHF	TGTGCCAGCAGCACCCGACAGGCGACTTGGGTCAATCAGCCCCAGCATTTT
-	TRBV6-1	-	TRBJ1-2	CASSEGSTANYGYTF	TGTGCCAGCAGTGAGGGCTCAACCGCAAACTATGGCTACACCTTC
-	TRBV5-1	TRBD1	TRBJ2-7	CVSSLGDRVLFEQYF	TGCGTCAGCAGCCTCGGGGACAGGGTTTTGTTCGAGCAGTACTTC
few	TRBV6-1	-	TRBJ1-1	CASSERVSTEAFF	TGTGCCAGCAGTGAACGGGTCAGCACTGAAGCTTTCTTT
-	TRBV7-8	TRBD2	TRBJ2-7	CASSLHAGVSEQYF	TGTGCCAGCAGCTTACACGCGGGAGTAAGCGAGCAGTACTTC
-	TRBV15	-	TRBJ2-1	CATSRDGFGSNEQFF	TGTGCCACCAGCAGAGACGGATTCGGGAGCAATGAGCAGTTCTTC
few	TRBV6-5	-	TRBJ2-2	CASSYKTEPTGELFF	TGTGCCAGCAGTTACAAAACAGAGCCCACCGGGGAGCTGTTTTTT
-	TRBV28	-	TRBJ1-4	CASSTNSEINEKLFF	TGTGCCAGCAGTACTAATTCAGAGATTAATGAAAAACTGTTTTTT
-	TRBV6-6	-	TRBJ1-1	CASSYQGRTEAFF	TGTGCCAGCAGTTACCAGGGTAGGACTGAAGCTTTCTTT
-	TRBV5-1	TRBD1	TRBJ2-6	CASSLTSGTGISGANVLTF	TGCGCCAGCAGCTTAACTTCCGGGACAGGCATCTCTGGGGCCAACGTCCTGACTTTC
-	TRBV9	TRBD1	TRBJ1-4	CASSSTGDEKLFF	TGTGCCAGCAGCTCGACAGGGGATGAAAAACTGTTTTTT
-	TRBV7-9	-	TRBJ2-7	CATPMTPVLYEQYF	TGTGCCACCCCCATGACACCCGTCCTCTACGAGCAGTACTTC
-	TRBV2	TRBD2	TRBJ2-7	CASSLGRAASEQYF	TGTGCCAGCAGTCTTGGGAGGGCGGCCTCCGAGCAGTACTTC
-	TRBV18	TRBD1	TRBJ2-5	CASSHMWTGREETQYF	TGTGCCAGCTCACACATGTGGACAGGTCGAGAAGAGACCCAGTACTTC
-	TRBV30	TRBD1	TRBJ1-6	CACDRGFGLNSPLHF	TGTGCCTGCGACAGGGGATTCGGGCTTAATTCACCCCTCCACTTT
-	TRBV6-6	-	TRBJ1-2	CASTLLQGQQGYTF	TGTGCCAGCACCCTTCTACAGGGTCAGCAGGGCTACACCTTC
-	TRBV4-3	-	TRBJ2-1	CASSQVLESTSNEQFF	TGCGCCAGCAGCCAAGTTCTGGAGTCCACGTCTAATGAGCAGTTCTTC
few	TRBV5-1	-	TRBJ2-1	CASSLERPVGVVF	TGCGCCAGCAGCTTGGAACGTCCTGTCGGAGTGGTCTTC
-	TRBV6-5	TRBD1	TRBJ2-7	CASRSDRDNEQYF	TGTGCCAGCAGATCGGACAGGGACAACGAGCAGTACTTC
few	TRBV28	TRBD1	TRBJ1-2	CASVGGDGYTF	TGTGCCAGCGTAGGGGGCGATGGCTACACCTTC
-	TRBV2	-	TRBJ2-3	CASTGTLLTDTQYF	TGTGCCAGCACAGGGACTTTGTTAACAGATACGCAGTATTTT
-	TRBV4-2	TRBD1	TRBJ1-1	CASSHGGQGGREAFF	TGTGCCAGCAGCCATGGAGGACAGGGCGGTAGAGAAGCTTTCTTT
-	TRBV7-8	-	TRBJ1-5	CASSHSKNSNQPQHF	TGTGCCAGCAGTCACAGTAAAAATAGCAATCAGCCCCAGCATTTT
-	TRBV11-2	TRBD1	TRBJ1-3	CASSSGQVAGNTIYF	TGTGCCAGCAGCTCCGGACAGGTAGCTGGAAACACCATATATTTT
few	TRBV28	-	TRBJ1-6	CASSLLPQGSSYNSPLHF	TGTGCCAGCAGTTTATTGCCGCAGGGAAGCTCCTATAATTCACCCCTCCACTTT
-	TRBV7-2	-	TRBJ2-3	CASSSYLLDTQYF	TGTGCCAGCAGCTCCTACTTGCTAGATACGCAGTATTTT
-	TRBV2	TRBD2	TRBJ2-2	CASSDQLSGRRTGELFF	TGTGCCAGCAGTGACCAACTTAGCGGGAGAAGAACCGGGGAGCTGTTTTTT
-	TRBV4-3	-	TRBJ2-7	CASSQLAGSSYEQYF	TGCGCCAGCAGCCAACTGGCCGGGAGCTCCTACGAGCAGTACTTC
-	TRBV9	-	TRBJ1-1	CASSVGGRANTEAFF	TGTGCCAGCAGCGTAGGAGGCAGGGCGAACACTGAAGCTTTCTTT